This TCR beta chain was observed in a study of blood T cell repertoires in COVID-19. Sequenced by immunoSEQ multiplex PCR; TCRdb stores in-frame clones only, minus some. Among about 98,000 clones listed, 86% were seen once. CDR3 length equals 15 residues. The ends were cut back, 6 bases at V and 4 bases at J, with 17 bases in the middle. Germline V gene data show CDR1 as MNHEY and CDR2 as SVGAGI. The chain is built from TRBV6-5 and TRBJ2-3; possibly TRBD2 for D (7 bases). Sequences were obtained from peripheral blood. The origin of this receptor is a man aged 50 or older with acute or convalescent COVID-19. CDR3 protein: CASRARGGIPDTQYF. In DNA form, the CDR3 reads TGTGCCAGCAGAGCTAGGGGGGGGATCCCAGATACGCAGTATTTT.